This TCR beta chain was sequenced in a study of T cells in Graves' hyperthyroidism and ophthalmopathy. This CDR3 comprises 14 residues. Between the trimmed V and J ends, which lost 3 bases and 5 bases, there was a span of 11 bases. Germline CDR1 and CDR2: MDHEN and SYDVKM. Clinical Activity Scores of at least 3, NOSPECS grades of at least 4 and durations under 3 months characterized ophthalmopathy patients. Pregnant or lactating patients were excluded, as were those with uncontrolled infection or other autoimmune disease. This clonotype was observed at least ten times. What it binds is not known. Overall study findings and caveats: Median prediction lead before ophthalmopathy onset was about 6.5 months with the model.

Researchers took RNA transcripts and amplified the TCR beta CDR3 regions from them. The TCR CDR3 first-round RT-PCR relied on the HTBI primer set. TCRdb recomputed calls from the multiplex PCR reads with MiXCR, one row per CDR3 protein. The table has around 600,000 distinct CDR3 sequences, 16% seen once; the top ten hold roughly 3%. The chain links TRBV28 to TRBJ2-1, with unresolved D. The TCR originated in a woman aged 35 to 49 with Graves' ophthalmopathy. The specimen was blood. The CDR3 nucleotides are TGTGCCAGCAGTTTGGGTACAAACCACAATGAGCAGTTCTTC. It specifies CASSLGTNHNEQFF.